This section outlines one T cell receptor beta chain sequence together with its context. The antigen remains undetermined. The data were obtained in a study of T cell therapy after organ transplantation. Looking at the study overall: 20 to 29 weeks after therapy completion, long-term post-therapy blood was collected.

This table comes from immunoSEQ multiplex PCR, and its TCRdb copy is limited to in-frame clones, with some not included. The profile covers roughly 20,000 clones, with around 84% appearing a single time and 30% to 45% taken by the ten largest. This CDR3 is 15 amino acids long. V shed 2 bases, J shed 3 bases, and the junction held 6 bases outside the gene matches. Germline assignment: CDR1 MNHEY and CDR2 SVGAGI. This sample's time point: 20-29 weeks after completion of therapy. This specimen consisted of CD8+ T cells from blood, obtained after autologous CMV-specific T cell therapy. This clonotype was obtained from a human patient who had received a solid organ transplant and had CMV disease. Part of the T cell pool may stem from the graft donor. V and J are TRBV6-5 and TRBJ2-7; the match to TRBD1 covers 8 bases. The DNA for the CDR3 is TGTGCCAGCAGTTACCAGGGACAGGTTAACTACGAGCAGTACTTC. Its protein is CASSYQGQVNYEQYF.